In its sample, the clone carrying this T cell receptor beta chain was seen a few times. Expressed TCRB transcripts got sequenced, as all isolated RNA was reverse transcribed. Mean read depth for naive, central memory and regulatory T cell samples was about 3.6 million reads. Assay used: immunoSEQ multiplex PCR; TCRdb lists only in-frame clones, some missing. The sample yields about 140,000 clones, 6.9% seen once. The CDR3 is 16 amino acids. Losses at the gene ends were 2 bases for V and 8 bases for J; bases not matched to a gene: 8. Looked up from germline, CDR1 is LGHNA and CDR2 is YSLEER. This entry is derived from a study of beta chain features in type 1 diabetes. On the study more broadly: No age, gender or cell yield differences were seen between patients and healthy donors.

The source is a woman in her thirties in good health. Sequenced sample: central memory CD4+ T cells from blood. The chain uses TRBV4-3 and TRBJ1-4, with 10 bases that match TRBD1. The CDR3 is CASSQSRTGGAEKLFF. CDR3 nucleotides: TGCGCCAGCAGCCAATCCAGGACAGGGGGGGCGGAAAAACTGTTTTTT.